This TCR beta chain came from a study of monozygotic twins with inflammatory bowel disease (dated by TCRdb to the late 2010s). Study-level background: In total, around 28 monozygotic twin pairs made up the full study: 19 Danish pairs, all IBD-discordant, plus nine German pairs, of which four were IBD-concordant and five were IBD-discordant. Each individual had, on average, about 151 000 unique TCRalpha sequences and 181 000 unique TCRbeta sequences available for analysis. The search for disease-associated traits relied mainly on comparing IBD patients with their genetically identical healthy co-twins within discordant pairs.

From each donor, an approximately 2.5 ml peripheral blood sample was drawn into PAXgene tubes and stored at -80 degrees C. Without T cell sorting, total RNA was isolated from whole blood using the PAXgene blood miRNA kit on an automated QIAcube. Peripheral blood from monozygotic twin pairs who were concordant or discordant for inflammatory bowel disease underwent deep TCRalpha and TCRbeta repertoire profiling using unique molecular barcoding. Smoking habits were recorded for all twin pairs, with individuals classified as current, former or never smokers. What the authors observed across the whole study: Compared with healthy twins, IBD patients shared fewer clonotypes with other individuals, and the difference was most pronounced in patients with signs of disease activity. Background noise and inter-individual variability may have been introduced into the repertoires by the differing immunosuppressive treatments among patients. No single strong signal or clonotype linked to IBD turned up in the results, so the idea that one exists was not supported. Distinction between different T cell subtypes could not be achieved in the analysis. Repertoire similarity did not differ between concordant and discordant twins, possibly due to limited statistical power. TCRbeta repertoire diversity, by inverse Simpson index, was decreased in IBD patients compared with their healthy co-twins.

Points on this clonotype: Its antigen remains undetermined.

The CDR3 sequence holds 18 residues, the cysteine and phenylalanine included. DNA was not recorded. The method behind the library was 5' RACE. Preparation of each TCR library used approximately 3,700 ng of total RNA. For each sample, cDNA was synthesized in eight separate reactions using SMARTScribe reverse transcriptase. Unique molecular identifiers containing a 6-nucleotide sample barcode were introduced through template switching during cDNA synthesis. Amplification of TCRalpha and TCRbeta cDNA involved two nested PCRs of approximately 16 and 10 cycles, and each PCR was followed by bead purification. Before amplification, the cDNA was treated with uracil DNA-glycosylase and purified using the QIAquick PCR purification kit. The second PCR added Illumina TruSeq-compatible adapters along with sample-specific barcodes. Library quality and concentration were checked on TapeStation and Qubit, and libraries were pooled at about 5 ng each. Sequencing of the pooled libraries was done on an Illumina HiSeq2500 single-index Rapid Run using custom sequencing primers and 2 x 100 bp reads. Per the original workflow: UMI-based consensus assembly with MiGEC version 1.2.6 was used to correct PCR and sequencing errors. MiXCR version 2.1.1 was used to carry out V(D)J alignment, clonotype assembly and CDR3 extraction. Normalisation of gene usage, clonotype sharing and MAIT/NKT TCR abundance was achieved by analysing the top 1000, 10 000 and 20 000 clonotypes per sample. Diversity was computed as the inverse Simpson index with the vegan R package after downsampling to 27 000 UMIs. Paired Mann-Whitney U tests on discordant twin pairs were used, with Benjamini-Hochberg multiple-testing correction. Based on TCRdb reprocessing of the reads, there is one entry per CDR3 protein sequence, and DNA is missing. It is TCRdb's table, rather than the study itself, that gives the V and J calls and clone size. The table of this sample itemizes around 190,000 distinct CDR3 sequences. Approximately 1.6% of the sample belongs to the ten largest clones.

Rearrangement joined TRBV12-3 or TRBV12-4 to TRBJ2-2; absent DNA, TCRdb's TRBD2 call cannot be checked. The specimen sequenced was blood. The TCR originated in a human donor with ulcerative colitis or Crohn's disease, or a healthy co-twin of an affected twin (not recorded which). The CDR3 protein sequence reads: CASSLASRGPRRAGELFF.